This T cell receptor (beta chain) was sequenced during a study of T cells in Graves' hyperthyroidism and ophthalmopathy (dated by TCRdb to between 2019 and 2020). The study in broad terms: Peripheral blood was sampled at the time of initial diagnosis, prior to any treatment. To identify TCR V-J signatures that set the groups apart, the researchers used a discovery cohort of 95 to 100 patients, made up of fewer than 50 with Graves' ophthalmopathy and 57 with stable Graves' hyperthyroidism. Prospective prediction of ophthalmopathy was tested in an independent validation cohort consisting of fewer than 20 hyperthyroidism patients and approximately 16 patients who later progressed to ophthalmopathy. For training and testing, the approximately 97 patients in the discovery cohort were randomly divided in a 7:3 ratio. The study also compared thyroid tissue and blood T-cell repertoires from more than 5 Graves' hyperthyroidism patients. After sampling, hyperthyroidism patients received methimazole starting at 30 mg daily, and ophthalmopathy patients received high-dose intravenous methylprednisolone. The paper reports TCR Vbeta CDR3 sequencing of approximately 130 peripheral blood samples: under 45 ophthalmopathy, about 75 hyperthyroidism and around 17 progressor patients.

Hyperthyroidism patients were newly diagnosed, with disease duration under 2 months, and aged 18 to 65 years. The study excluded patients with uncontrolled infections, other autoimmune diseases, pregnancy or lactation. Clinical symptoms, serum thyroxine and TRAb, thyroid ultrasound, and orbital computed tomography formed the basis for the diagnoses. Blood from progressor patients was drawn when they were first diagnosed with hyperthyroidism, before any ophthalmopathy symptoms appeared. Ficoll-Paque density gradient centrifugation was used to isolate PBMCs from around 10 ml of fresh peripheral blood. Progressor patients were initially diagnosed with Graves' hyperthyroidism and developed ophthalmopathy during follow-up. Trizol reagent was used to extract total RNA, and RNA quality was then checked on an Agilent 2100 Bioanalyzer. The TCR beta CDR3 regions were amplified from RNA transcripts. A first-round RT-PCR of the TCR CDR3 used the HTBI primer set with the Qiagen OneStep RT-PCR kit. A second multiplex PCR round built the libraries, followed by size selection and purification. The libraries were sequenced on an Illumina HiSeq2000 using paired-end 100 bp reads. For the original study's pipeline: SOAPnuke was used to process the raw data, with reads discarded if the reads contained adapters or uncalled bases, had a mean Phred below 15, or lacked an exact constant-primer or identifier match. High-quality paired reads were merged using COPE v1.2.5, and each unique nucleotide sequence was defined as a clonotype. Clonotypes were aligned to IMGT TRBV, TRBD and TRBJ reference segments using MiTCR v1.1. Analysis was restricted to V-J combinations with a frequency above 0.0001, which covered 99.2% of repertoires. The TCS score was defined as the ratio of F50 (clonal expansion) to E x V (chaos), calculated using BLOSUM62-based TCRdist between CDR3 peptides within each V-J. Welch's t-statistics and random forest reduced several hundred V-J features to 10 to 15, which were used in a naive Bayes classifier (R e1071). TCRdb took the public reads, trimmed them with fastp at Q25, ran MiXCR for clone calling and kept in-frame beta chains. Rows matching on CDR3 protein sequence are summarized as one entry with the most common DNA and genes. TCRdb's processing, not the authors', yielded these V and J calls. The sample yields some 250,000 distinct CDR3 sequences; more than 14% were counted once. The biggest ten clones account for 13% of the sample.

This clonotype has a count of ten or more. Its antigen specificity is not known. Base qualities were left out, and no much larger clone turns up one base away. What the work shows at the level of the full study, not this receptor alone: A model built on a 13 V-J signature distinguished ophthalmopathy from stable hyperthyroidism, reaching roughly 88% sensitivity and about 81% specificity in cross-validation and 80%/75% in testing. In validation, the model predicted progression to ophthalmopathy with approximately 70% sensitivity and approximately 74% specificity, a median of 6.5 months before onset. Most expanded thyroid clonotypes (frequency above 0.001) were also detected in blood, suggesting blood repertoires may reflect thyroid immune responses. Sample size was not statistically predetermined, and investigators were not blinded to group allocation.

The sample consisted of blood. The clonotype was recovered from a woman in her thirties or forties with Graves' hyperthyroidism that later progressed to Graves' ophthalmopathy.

The nucleotide sequence reads TGTGCCAGCAGTTACTCGACTGCAACTAATGAAAAACTGTTTTTT. The encoded protein is CASSYSTATNEKLFF. The chain was built from TRBV6-5 and TRBJ1-4; no D segment can be confidently identified. V was cut back by 0 bases and J by 0 bases, leaving a gap of 5 bases between them. Sequences MNHEY (CDR1) and SVGAGI (CDR2) are obtained from the germline V gene. The CDR3 goes from the cysteine to the phenylalanine over 15 residues. The only DNA kept is the CDR3, 45 bases in frame from the first base.